This T cell receptor beta chain was obtained from a study of identical twins. There are a few counts of this clonotype. What it binds is unknown. Study-level points and caveats: Low generation-probability sequences were in excess among twin-shared out-of-frame alpha sequences. There was more out-of-frame TCR alpha sharing in monozygotic twins than models estimated.

Template switching added a universal primer binding site, and final cDNA carried unique molecular identifiers. Each CDR3 protein gets one entry after TCRdb re-called the 5' RACE reads with MiXCR. The sample lists about 340,000 distinct CDR3 sequences, roughly 12% occurring once. There are 14 residues in the CDR3. V lost 1 base and J lost 0, with 6 bases in between. Germline V gene lookup returns CDR1 SGHRS and CDR2 YFSETQ. This sample was shared with a second study, whose subject was yellow fever vaccine responses in identical twins.

The sequencing input was CD8+ T cells sorted from blood. V and J are TRBV5-1 and TRBJ2-3; D not certain. The origin of this receptor is a woman aged 18-29 years in good health. CDR3 protein: CASSLWVSTDTQYF. Here the CDR3 DNA reads TGCGCCAGCAGCTTGTGGGTTAGCACAGATACGCAGTATTTT. Full variable domain (remainder filled in from reference TRBV5-1 and TRBJ2-3): KAGVTQTPRYLIKTRGQQVTLSCSPISGHRSVSWYQQTPGQGLQFLFEYFSETQRNKGNFPGRFSGRQFSNSRSEMNVSTLELGDSALYLCASSLWVSTDTQYFGPGTRLTVL.